These 24 T cell receptor beta chains came from one sample sequenced in a study of T cells in Graves' hyperthyroidism and ophthalmopathy (dated by TCRdb to between 2019 and 2020). Library prep was done by multiplex PCR. Sequencing was carried out with an Illumina HiSeq 2000. Amplification of TCR beta CDR3 regions was carried out from RNA transcripts. The first round of RT-PCR for the TCR CDR3 was performed with the HTBI primer set and the Qiagen OneStep RT-PCR kit. Starting from the raw public reads, TCRdb applied fastp trimming at Q25, assembled clones with MiXCR and retained in-frame beta chains. Here each entry gathers all rows of one CDR3 protein and keeps the most common genes and DNA. The sample data list about 350,000 distinct CDR3 sequences, and 18% of these were observed just once. Together, the top ten hold 15% to 19% of the sample. The sequenced sample was blood. These receptors came from a woman aged 40 to 50 with Graves' ophthalmopathy.

This clonotype occurred many times. CDR3 protein: CASSPGRSSGNTIYF. CDR3 DNA sequence: TGTGCCAGCAGTCCTGGACGGAGCTCTGGAAACACCATATATTTT. V gene TRBV12-3 or TRBV12-4 combines with J gene TRBJ1-3; D gene ambiguous. The CDR3 contains 15 residues. Trimming shortened V by 5 bases and J by 0 bases, and 11 bases separated the two germline ends.

This clonotype was counted many times. The chain uses TRBV4-1 and TRBJ2-4, with 16 bases lining up with TRBD2. The germline CDR1 and CDR2 sequences are MGHRA and YSYEKL. V was pared by 4 bases and J by 0 bases, with 3 bases of the junction left unmatched. The CDR3 contains 18 residues. CDR3 DNA: TGCGCCAGCAGCCGGGGACTAGCGGGAGGGCGAGCCAAAAACATTCAGTACTTC. Residues: CASSRGLAGGRAKNIQYF.

This clonotype was seen many times. The V call is TRBV14, the J call TRBJ2-7; a possible D gene is TRBD1 (6 bases). The CDR3 runs 14 residues. The germline CDR1 and CDR2 sequences are SGHDN and FVKESK. V was cut by 4 bases and J by 6 bases, with 16 bases left in between. CDR3: CASSLTGKRTEQYF. CDR3 DNA: TGTGCCAGCAGCCTTACAGGGAAACGGACCGAGCAGTACTTC.

The table lists this clonotype with many counts. The rearrangement joins TRBV5-8 to TRBJ1-2; no clear D gene. CDR1 and CDR2 from the germline V gene are SGHTS and YDEGEE. Trimming cost V 4 bases and J 5 bases, with 15 bases left between them. The CDR3 consists of 14 residues. The CDR3 sequence: CASSHPRGGYGYTF. Here the CDR3 DNA reads TGTGCCAGCAGCCACCCCCGGGGAGGATATGGCTACACCTTC.

This clonotype has ten or more counts. The chain recombines TRBV28 with TRBJ2-3; TRBD2 matches 13 bases. The CDR3 is 16 residues long. Germline V gene data show CDR1 as MDHEN and CDR2 as SYDVKM. V lost 6 bases and J lost 5; bases outside the gene matches: 8. The CDR3, as DNA: TGTGCCAGCAGGGTAACTAGCGGGAGGGCCAAAGATACGCAGTATTTT. Protein product: CASRVTSGRAKDTQYF.

This clonotype was recorded at least ten times. The chain couples TRBV7-9 to TRBJ1-2, with 10 positions matching TRBD1. V was clipped by 5 bases and J by 8 bases; unmatched bases: 11. The CDR3 runs 15 residues. Germline V lookup: CDR1 SEHNR, CDR2 FQNEAQ (reference sequence). The CDR3 sequence is CASSPRQGALGGYTF. The CDR3 nucleotides read TGTGCCAGCAGCCCTAGACAGGGGGCCCTAGGAGGCTACACCTTC.

This clonotype appeared many times. The J gene is TRBJ2-7, the V gene TRBV20-1, with D unresolved. Trimming took 4 bases from V and 2 from J, leaving 6 bases between them. The CDR3 consists of 11 residues. The germline V gene encodes CDR1 DFQATT and CDR2 SNEGSKA (reference sequence). The CDR3 nucleotides are TGCAGTGCTAAAAGTACCTACGAGCAGTACTTC. Its protein is CSAKSTYEQYF.

This clonotype was counted ten times or more. The chain uses TRBV6-5 and TRBJ2-2, with 9 nucleotides matching TRBD2. CDR3 length equals 15 residues. Trimming removed 4 bases from V and 4 bases from J; junction bases left unmatched: 4. Germline assignment: CDR1 MNHEY and CDR2 SVGAGI. The CDR3, as DNA: TGTGCCAGCAGTTCTAGCGGGACGGGCACCGGGGAGCTGTTTTTT. Translated: CASSSSGTGTGELFF.

The rearrangement links TRBV11-2 to TRBJ2-7; TRBD2 matches at 7 bases. This CDR3 is built from 15 residues. Germline values: CDR1 SGHAT, CDR2 FQNNGV. The V gene end was trimmed by 1 base and the J gene end by 0 bases; junction bases not matched to a gene: 3. CDR3 nucleotide sequence: TGTGCCAGCAGCTTAGGGTGGGAGGGCTCCTACGAGCAGTACTTC. Its protein is CASSLGWEGSYEQYF.

The table lists this clonotype with many counts. V and J are TRBV20-1 and TRBJ2-7; D remains ambiguous. Germline CDR1 reads DFQATT; CDR2 reads SNEGSKA (reference sequence). Trimming pared 6 bases from V and 3 bases from J, leaving 15 bases between. This CDR3 has 13 residues. The CDR3 region has the DNA TGCAGTGCCGGAACCACAAGAGACTACGAGCAGTACTTC. Translated, it gives CSAGTTRDYEQYF.

In its sample, this clonotype was seen many times. The chain uses TRBV30 and TRBJ2-7; TRBD2 aligns across 11 bases. V was clipped by 8 bases and J by 0 bases; unmatched bases: 9. The CDR3 is made up of 15 amino acids. CDR1 and CDR2 from the germline V gene are GTSNPN and SVGIG (reference sequence). CDR3 residues: CAVDGLAGHSYEQYF. The CDR3 nucleotides read TGTGCCGTGGATGGACTAGCGGGCCACTCCTACGAGCAGTACTTC.

In this sample, this clonotype turned up many times. V is TRBV5-1 and J is TRBJ1-2, with TRBD1 matching over 8 bases. The V gene's germline CDR1 is SGHRS and CDR2 YFSETQ. The CDR3 extends over 14 amino acids. V was clipped by 0 bases and J by 5 bases; unmatched bases: 3. The chain's CDR3 is CASSLDRGTYGYTF. CDR3 coding DNA: TGCGCCAGCAGCTTGGACAGGGGGACTTATGGCTACACCTTC.

This clonotype came up many times. The gene calls are TRBV2 and TRBJ2-7, with D possibly being TRBD2 (6 bases). In germline, CDR1 is SNHLY, CDR2 FYNNEI. Trimming shortened V by 3 bases and J by 6 bases, and 12 bases separated the two germline ends. The CDR3 totals 13 residues. CDR3 DNA: TGTGCCAGCAGTGACGGGGGAGCTTTCGAGCAGTACTTC. Amino acids: CASSDGGAFEQYF.

This clonotype was observed at least ten times. The J gene is TRBJ2-2, the V gene TRBV7-8; 8 bases agree with TRBD1. V lost 5 bases to trimming and J lost 5 bases; unmatched junction nucleotides: 7. Germline CDR1 SGHVS, CDR2 FQNEAQ. CDR3 size: 15 residues. In nucleotides, the CDR3 is TGTGCCAGCAGCACCCGACAGGGGAAGACCGGGGAGCTGTTTTTT. It is translated as CASSTRQGKTGELFF.

This clonotype has a count of ten or more. The CDR3 region is CASSSQGNGYTF. CDR3 bases: TGTGCCAGCAGCAGCCAGGGGAATGGCTACACCTTC. The genes are TRBV14 and TRBJ1-2; possible D gene TRBD1, 6 bases. V dropped 5 bases and J dropped 6 bases, with 10 bases sitting between them. The CDR3 sequence is 12 residues long. Germline loops: CDR1 SGHDN, CDR2 FVKESK.

This clonotype was seen at least ten times. CDR3 coding DNA: TGTGCTAGTGGTTTGGTAGACCCTCAGACTAGCGGGAGTTCCTACAATGAGCAGTTCTTC. Amino acid sequence: CASGLVDPQTSGSSYNEQFF. The chain joins TRBV12-5 to TRBJ2-1; 12 nucleotides agree with TRBD2. V lost 0 bases to trimming and J lost 1 base; unmatched junction nucleotides: 10. CDR1 is LGHNT and CDR2 is FRNRAP in the germline V gene. This CDR3 is 20 amino acids long.

This clonotype was recorded at least ten times. The chain couples TRBV6-1 to TRBJ1-2; possibly TRBD1 for D (6 bases). This CDR3 is built from 13 residues. The germline V gene encodes CDR1 MNHNS and CDR2 SASEGT. The germline V and J ends were trimmed by 10 bases and 5 bases, with 17 bases remaining between them. Here the CDR3 DNA reads TGTGCCACCCTGCGGGGGCCGGGTTATGGCTACACCTTC. This gives the protein CATLRGPGYGYTF.

At least ten counts were recorded for this clonotype. This chain links TRBV13 with TRBJ2-7; 7 bases line up with TRBD1. This CDR3 comprises 13 residues. With V trimmed by 5 bases and J by 5 bases, 6 bases remained unmatched. The germline gives CDR1 PRHDT, CDR2 FYEKMQ (reference sequence). The DNA for the CDR3 is TGTGCCAGCAGCGGCGACAGGGACCACGAGCAGTACTTC. Amino acids: CASSGDRDHEQYF.

At least ten counts were recorded for this clonotype. The gene calls are TRBV27 and TRBJ2-2; 12 nucleotides agree with TRBD2. The CDR3 has 19 amino acids. Germline CDR1 and CDR2: MNHEY and SMNVEV (reference sequence). Germline trimming cut 7 bases from V and 1 base from J; bases unmatched to any gene: 13. CDR3 nucleotides: TGTGCCAGCACCGTAAGGCCCCCGGGACTAGCGGGGAACACCGGGGAGCTGTTTTTT. Its translation: CASTVRPPGLAGNTGELFF.

This clonotype was detected ten times or more. The chain uses TRBV28 and TRBJ1-3; D is perhaps TRBD1 (6 bases). The germline V and J ends were trimmed by 3 bases and 2 bases, with 8 bases remaining between them. Germline CDR1 and CDR2: MDHEN and SYDVKM. CDR3 length: 14 amino acids. The CDR3 nucleotides are TGTGCCAGCAGTTTCCCAGGGGCTGGAAACACCATATATTTT. The encoded protein is CASSFPGAGNTIYF.

This clonotype was seen at least ten times. V usage is TRBV20-1 and J usage is TRBJ2-7; D ambiguous. This CDR3 has 14 residues. The V end lost 4 bases, the J end lost 0 bases, and 13 bases lay between the germline ends. Germline CDR1 is DFQATT and CDR2 is SNEGSKA (reference sequence). For the CDR3, the DNA is TGCAGTGCTAAAGGCGGCAGGTCCTCCTACGAGCAGTACTTC. This encodes CSAKGGRSSYEQYF.

This clonotype was seen ten or more times. The rearrangement joins TRBV27 to TRBJ1-4; possibly TRBD1 for D (6 bases). V was clipped by 2 bases and J by 2 bases, with 15 bases between them. Germline loops: CDR1 MNHEY, CDR2 SMNVEV (reference sequence). The CDR3 runs to 17 residues. The CDR3 nucleotides read TGTGCCAGCAGTTTAACTGAGTACAGGGTGACTAATGAAAAACTGTTTTTT. Protein: CASSLTEYRVTNEKLFF.

This clonotype came up many times. This rearrangement joins TRBV24-1 to TRBJ2-2; tentatively, D is TRBD2 (5 bases). Germline V gene sequence: CDR1 KGHDR, CDR2 SFDVKD. Between the trimmed V and J ends, which lost 5 bases and 1 base, there was a span of 7 bases. The CDR3 spans 14 residues. DNA of the CDR3: TGTGCCACCAGTGTTGGAGGGAACACCGGGGAGCTGTTTTTT. Protein product: CATSVGGNTGELFF.

As for this clonotype: This clone may be a read error of a much larger clone one base away. The chain uses TRBV28 and TRBJ1-2; D gene ambiguous. CDR3 length: 13 amino acids. Trimming removed 2 bases from V and 10 bases from J, with 14 bases in between. CDR1 MDHEN and CDR2 SYDVKM come from the germline V gene. The CDR3 is CASSLMADCDYTF. The DNA for the CDR3 is TGTGCCAGCAGTTTAATGGCCGACTGTGACTACACCTTC.